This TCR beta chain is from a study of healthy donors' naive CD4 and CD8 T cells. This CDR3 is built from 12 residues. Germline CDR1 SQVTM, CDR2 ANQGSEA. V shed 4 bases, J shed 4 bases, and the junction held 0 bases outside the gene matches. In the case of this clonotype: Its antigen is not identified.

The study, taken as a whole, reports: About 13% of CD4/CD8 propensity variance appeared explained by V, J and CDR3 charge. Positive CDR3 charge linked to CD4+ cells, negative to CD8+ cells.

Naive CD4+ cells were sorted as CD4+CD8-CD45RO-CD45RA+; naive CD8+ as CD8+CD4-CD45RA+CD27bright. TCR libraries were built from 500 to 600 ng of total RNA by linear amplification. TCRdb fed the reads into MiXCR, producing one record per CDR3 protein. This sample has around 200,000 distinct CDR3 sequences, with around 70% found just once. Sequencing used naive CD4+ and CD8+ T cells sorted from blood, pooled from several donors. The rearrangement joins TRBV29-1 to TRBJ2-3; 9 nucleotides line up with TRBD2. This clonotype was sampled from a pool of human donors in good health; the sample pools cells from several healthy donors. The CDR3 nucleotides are TGCAGCGTTGTAGCGGGAGCAGATACGCAGTATTTT. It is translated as CSVVAGADTQYF.